The T cell receptor (beta chain) described here comes from a study of shared clonotypes between healthy human individuals. Terminally differentiated effector memory CD45RA+ cells were excluded by CCR7 positive selection of CD45RO-negative cells. The germline V gene has CDR1 SGHKS and CDR2 YYEKEE (reference sequence). J lost 1 base, V lost 5 bases, and 6 bases had no gene match. The CDR3 extends over 15 amino acids. As regards this clone: Its cognate antigen is unknown.

Splitting of each subset's genomic DNA was done evenly across several immunoSEQ plates. Per the study methods: ImmunoSEQ yielded junction-only sequences lacking quality scores, so filtering differed. TCRdb's copy holds only in-frame clones and misses some; the assay was immunoSEQ multiplex PCR. The V and J calls and clone size are taken from that table; D and trimming were inferred from the DNA. This table has 1.5 million to 2.5 million clones, less than 95% appearing once. Broader study findings: Against clonotypes common to all four donors, non-shared ones had lower generation probabilities. Sharing across four donors was seen in around 5% of naive CD4 clonotypes.

Specimen: naive CD8+ T cells sorted from blood. The clonotype originates from a man aged 18 to 29 in good health. The J gene is TRBJ2-7, the V gene TRBV5-5, with 10 bases lining up with TRBD2. The CDR3 DNA reads TGTGCCAGCAGTTGGACTAGCGGTAATTCCTACGAGCAGTACTTC. Protein: CASSWTSGNSYEQYF. The full variable domain, in which reference TRBV5-5 and TRBJ2-7 provide the parts outside the CDR3, is DAGVTQSPTHLIKTRGQQVTLRCSPISGHKSVSWYQQVLGQGPQFIFQYYEKEERGRGNFPDRFSARQFPNYSSELNVNALLLGDSALYLCASSWTSGNSYEQYFGPGTRLTVT.